These T cell receptor beta chains were read from a single sample in a study of blood T cell repertoires in COVID-19. Repertoires were generated with immunoSEQ multiplex PCR, while TCRdb's copy carries only in-frame clones and drops some. The repertoire holds about 26,000 clones, with about 88% as singletons. The material sequenced was peripheral blood. The receptors derive from a man between 70 and 80 years old with active COVID-19. CDR3s include the opening cysteine and the closing phenylalanine or tryptophan. The D gene is left open where the match is weak. Some rows have no size entry. The others give once, few or many, or a class for an expanded clone.

size: -; J: TRBJ1-4; D: TRBD1; V: TRBV19; CDR3: CASSRTGWDEKLFF; DNA: TGTGCCAGTAGCCGGACAGGGTGGGATGAAAAACTGTTTTTT
size: -; J: TRBJ2-6; D: -; V: TRBV19; CDR3: CASSEGAGANVLTF; DNA: TGTGCCAGTAGTGAGGGGGCTGGGGCCAACGTCCTGACTTTC
size: -; J: TRBJ1-1; D: TRBD1; V: TRBV5-4; CDR3: CASSLDRGQKAFF; DNA: TGTGCCAGCAGCTTGGACAGGGGGCAGAAAGCTTTCTTT
size: once; J: TRBJ2-7; D: -; V: TRBV6-5; CDR3: CASSWGHSTFYEQYF; DNA: TGTGCCAGCAGTTGGGGACATTCTACCTTCTACGAGCAGTACTTC
size: -; J: TRBJ2-3; D: TRBD2; V: TRBV9; CDR3: CASSQGLAGEDTQYF; DNA: TGTGCCAGCAGCCAAGGGCTAGCGGGGGAAGATACGCAGTATTTT
size: -; J: TRBJ2-7; D: TRBD1; V: TRBV4-1; CDR3: CASSQDFGGRDRVYF; DNA: TGCGCCAGCAGCCAAGATTTTGGGGGGAGGGACAGGGTTTACTTC
size: -; J: TRBJ1-2; D: -; V: TRBV3-1/TRBV3-2; CDR3: CASSPVGRDYGYTF; DNA: TGTGCCAGCAGCCCCGTTGGGAGGGACTATGGCTACACCTTC
size: -; J: TRBJ1-1; D: TRBD1; V: TRBV19; CDR3: CASWRGQENTEAFF; DNA: TGTGCCAGTTGGAGGGGGCAGGAGAACACTGAAGCTTTCTTT
size: -; J: TRBJ1-1; D: -; V: TRBV5-6; CDR3: CASSPGFTEAFF; DNA: TGTGCCAGCAGCCCAGGGTTCACTGAAGCTTTCTTT
size: -; J: TRBJ1-2; D: TRBD1; V: TRBV9; CDR3: CASSSDREEWDYGYTF; DNA: TGTGCCAGCAGCTCGGACAGGGAAGAATGGGACTATGGCTACACCTTC
size: once; J: TRBJ1-1; D: TRBD1; V: TRBV6-5; CDR3: CASRTTGVTEAFF; DNA: TGTGCCAGCAGAACGACAGGGGTCACTGAAGCTTTCTTT
size: -; J: TRBJ2-7; D: -; V: TRBV10-3; CDR3: CAISEVAGSYEQYF; DNA: TGTGCCATCAGTGAGGTCGCAGGTTCCTACGAGCAGTACTTC
size: -; J: TRBJ2-2; D: TRBD1; V: TRBV29-1; CDR3: CSVGQLSGELFF; DNA: TGCAGCGTGGGACAGCTCTCCGGGGAGCTGTTTTTT
size: -; J: TRBJ1-4; D: -; V: TRBV6-5; CDR3: CASSYADSHNEKLFF; DNA: TGTGCCAGCAGTTACGCGGACAGCCATAATGAAAAACTGTTTTTT
size: -; J: TRBJ2-5; D: TRBD2; V: TRBV7-2; CDR3: CASSFGSSGYQETQYF; DNA: TGTGCCAGCAGCTTCGGTAGTAGCGGGTACCAAGAGACCCAGTACTTC
size: few; J: TRBJ1-5; D: -; V: TRBV19; CDR3: CATGGAVRGSQPQHF; DNA: TGTGCCACAGGAGGCGCTGTCAGGGGTAGTCAGCCCCAGCATTTT
size: few; J: TRBJ2-2; D: TRBD1; V: TRBV13; CDR3: CASSPQGEPNTGELFF; DNA: TGTGCCAGCAGCCCCCAGGGGGAACCGAACACCGGGGAGCTGTTTTTT
size: -; J: TRBJ2-3; D: -; V: TRBV30; CDR3: CAWSAGQSTDTQYF; DNA: TGTGCCTGGAGTGCGGGACAAAGCACAGATACGCAGTATTTT
size: -; J: TRBJ2-3; D: TRBD2; V: TRBV19; CDR3: CASSIRPGLAGRADTQYF; DNA: TGTGCCAGTAGTATAAGACCGGGACTAGCGGGGAGGGCAGATACGCAGTATTTT
size: -; J: TRBJ1-4; D: TRBD1; V: TRBV15; CDR3: CATSYDRVNEKLFF; DNA: TGTGCCACCTCTTATGACAGGGTTAATGAAAAACTGTTTTTT
size: -; J: TRBJ2-4; D: TRBD1; V: TRBV14; CDR3: CASSRSPTRNRGDPIAKNIQYF; DNA: TGTGCCAGCAGCCGCAGCCCTACCCGGAACAGGGGTGACCCTATAGCCAAAAACATTCAGTACTTC
size: -; J: TRBJ2-3; D: -; V: TRBV5-1; CDR3: CASSLSLGRNTDTQYF; DNA: TGCGCCAGCAGCTTGAGTCTTGGCCGAAACACAGATACGCAGTATTTT
size: -; J: TRBJ2-2; D: TRBD2; V: TRBV4-1; CDR3: CASSPRVAGNTGELFF; DNA: TGCGCCAGCAGCCCCCGGGTAGCGGGGAACACCGGGGAGCTGTTTTTT
size: once; J: TRBJ2-7; D: TRBD1; V: TRBV29-1; CDR3: CSVRDSGTGGYEQYF; DNA: TGCAGCGTTAGGGATTCCGGGACAGGGGGATACGAGCAGTACTTC
size: -; J: TRBJ1-1; D: -; V: TRBV19; CDR3: CASSTLEGTEAFF; DNA: TGTGCCAGTAGTACCTTAGAGGGCACTGAAGCTTTCTTT
size: -; J: TRBJ1-4; D: -; V: TRBV29-1; CDR3: CSVGGFNEKLFF; DNA: TGCAGCGTTGGAGGGTTTAATGAAAAACTGTTTTTT